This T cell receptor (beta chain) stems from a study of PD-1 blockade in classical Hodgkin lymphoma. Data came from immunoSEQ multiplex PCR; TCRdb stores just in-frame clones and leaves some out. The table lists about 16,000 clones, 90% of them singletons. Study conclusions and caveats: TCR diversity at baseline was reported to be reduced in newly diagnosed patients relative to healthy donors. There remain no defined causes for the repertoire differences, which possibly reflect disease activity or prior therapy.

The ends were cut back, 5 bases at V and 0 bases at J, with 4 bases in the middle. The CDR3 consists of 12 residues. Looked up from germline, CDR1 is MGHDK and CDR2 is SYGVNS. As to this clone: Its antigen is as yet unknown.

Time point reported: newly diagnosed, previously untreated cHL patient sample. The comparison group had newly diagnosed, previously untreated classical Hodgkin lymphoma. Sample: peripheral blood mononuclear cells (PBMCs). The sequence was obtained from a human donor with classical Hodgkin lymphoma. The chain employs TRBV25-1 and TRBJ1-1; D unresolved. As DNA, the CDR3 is TGTGCCAGCAGTCGCATGAACACTGAAGCTTTCTTT. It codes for CASSRMNTEAFF.